This entry lists 15 T cell receptor beta chains sequenced from one sample in a study of blood T cell repertoires in COVID-19. Using immunoSEQ multiplex PCR, the repertoire was profiled, and TCRdb retains in-frame clones only, with some absent. The data contain approximately 350,000 clones, about four fifths of them seen just once; the ten biggest clones take up under 3%. Sample: peripheral blood. The receptor source for this set is a man under 40 with active or convalescent COVID-19.

DNA for the CDR3: TGTGCCAGCAGTGAAGCTAGGGGGCAGGTCATCGATGAGCAGTTCTTC. Translating gives CASSEARGQVIDEQFF. The rearrangement links TRBV6-1 to TRBJ2-1; 7 nucleotides line up with TRBD1. Per the germline V gene, CDR1 is MNHNS and CDR2 is SASEGT. The CDR3 has 16 residues. Trimming at V came to 0 bases and at J to 8 bases, leaving 10 bases not matched to a gene.

The chain is built from TRBV30 and TRBJ1-1; TRBD1 is a possible D gene (5 bases). With 5 bases removed from V and 0 bases from J, the gap between germline ends came to 10 bases. The germline V gene has CDR1 GTSNPN and CDR2 SVGIG (reference sequence). CDR3 length: 13 residues. The CDR3, as DNA: TGTGCCTGGGGCGGACACCTGAACACTGAAGCTTTCTTT. This gives the protein CAWGGHLNTEAFF.

The rearrangement links TRBV5-1 to TRBJ2-6; D possibly corresponds to TRBD1 (7 bases). The V end was cut by 9 bases, the J end by 0 bases, with 19 bases between. Germline lookup yields CDR1 SGHRS and CDR2 YFSETQ. The CDR3 length is 17 residues. CDR3 region: CATTRRGASSGANVLTF. Here the CDR3 DNA reads TGCGCCACCACCCGCAGGGGGGCAAGCTCTGGGGCCAACGTCCTGACTTTC. The full variable domain, rest sourced from reference TRBV5-1 and TRBJ2-6, is KAGVTQTPRYLIKTRGQQVTLSCSPISGHRSVSWYQQTPGQGLQFLFEYFSETQRNKGNFPGRFSGRQFSNSRSEMNVSTLELGDSALYLCATTRRGASSGANVLTFGAGSRLTVL.

The rearrangement links TRBV29-1 to TRBJ2-5; TRBD1 is a possible D gene (6 bases). The germline gives CDR1 SQVTM, CDR2 ANQGSEA. This CDR3 has 12 residues. Trimming pared 7 bases from V and 2 bases from J, leaving 11 bases between. The DNA of the CDR3 is TGCAGCGCCCTAGGGGGACAAGAGACCCAGTACTTC. Translation: CSALGGQETQYF.

The chain uses TRBV19 and TRBJ2-1; the match to TRBD2 covers 8 bases. V lost 6 bases, J lost 8 bases, and 12 bases stayed unmatched. Germline loops: CDR1 LNHDA, CDR2 SQIVND (reference sequence). The CDR3 totals 15 residues. The chain's CDR3 is CASSSVAGLLDEQFF. The DNA of the CDR3 is TGTGCCAGTAGCTCGGTAGCGGGACTTTTGGATGAGCAGTTCTTC.

This clone is a singleton in its sample. The CDR3 sequence is CASSLDRMNTEAFF. CDR3 bases: TGCGCCAGCAGCTTGGACAGGATGAACACTGAAGCTTTCTTT. The genes are TRBV5-1 and TRBJ1-1; D possibly corresponds to TRBD1 (5 bases). V gave up 0 bases and J gave up 0 bases, with 6 bases separating them. The germline V gene has CDR1 SGHRS and CDR2 YFSETQ. This CDR3 comprises 14 residues.

DNA for the CDR3: TGTGCCAGCAGGGGGATAAGGGGAAAAAAGACAGATACGCAGTATTTT. Its translation: CASRGIRGKKTDTQYF. The V and J genes are TRBV6-6 and TRBJ2-3; D is possibly TRBD1 (5 bases). Trimming shortened V by 6 bases and J by 3 bases, and 19 bases separated the two germline ends. The CDR3 is 16 amino acids. CDR1 and CDR2 (germline): MNHNY, SVGAGI (reference sequence).

This clone was counted only a few times. V and J are TRBV19 and TRBJ1-2, with TRBD1 matching over 8 bases. The CDR3 spans 16 residues. Germline lookup yields CDR1 LNHDA and CDR2 SQIVND (reference sequence). V trimming: 2 bases; J trimming: 4 bases; junction bases outside the gene matches: 9. CDR3 sequence reads: CASSITPRDRPYGYTF. Written as DNA, the CDR3 is TGTGCCAGTAGTATAACCCCCCGGGACAGGCCCTATGGCTACACCTTC.

The J gene is TRBJ2-1, the V gene TRBV24-1, with D unresolved. CDR3 length: 16 amino acids. V shed 3 bases and J shed 5 bases, with 16 bases lying between them. Germline V gene sequence: CDR1 KGHDR, CDR2 SFDVKD. The DNA for the CDR3 is TGTGCCACCAGTGATGTGACAAGTCGGTCCCACAATGAGCAGTTCTTC. Its translation is CATSDVTSRSHNEQFF.

The chain recombines TRBV16 with TRBJ2-1; TRBD2 aligns across 10 bases. The CDR3 totals 15 residues. The germline CDR1 and CDR2 sequences are KGHSY and FQNENV. J lost 5 bases, V lost 4 bases, and 5 bases had no gene match. The CDR3 nucleotides are TGTGCCAGCAGCCGAATAGCGGGAGGCGACAATGAGCAGTTCTTC. The encoded protein is CASSRIAGGDNEQFF.

The V and J genes are TRBV6-1 and TRBJ2-7; D perhaps matches TRBD2 (6 bases). In germline, CDR1 is MNHNS, CDR2 SASEGT. Deletions cut 0 bases from V and 6 bases from J, with 12 bases between. The CDR3 contains 14 residues. The CDR3 loop is CASSEAGLPREQYF. In nucleotides, the CDR3 is TGTGCCAGCAGTGAAGCGGGACTGCCGCGCGAGCAGTACTTC.

A note on this clone: Within the sample, other DNA sequences also encode this same CDR3. The chain recombines TRBV3-1 (or the pseudogene TRBV3-2) with TRBJ1-1, with D possibly TRBD1 on 6 matching bases. This CDR3 is 14 amino acids long. The germline V gene has CDR1 LGHDT and CDR2 YNNKEL (reference sequence). Trimming removed 1 base from V and 8 bases from J, with 14 bases in between. The CDR3 bases are TGTGCCAGCAGCCAAGCGGGGGGCCGATCCGAAGCTTTCTTT. Translated, it gives CASSQAGGRSEAFF.

The CDR3 DNA is TGTGCCAGCAGCTTAGGTAGCTCCTATAATTCACCCCTCCACTTT. It translates to CASSLGSSYNSPLHF. V gene TRBV7-6 combines with J gene TRBJ1-6; D remains unclear. Trimming pared 1 base from V and 0 bases from J, leaving 4 bases between. The germline gives CDR1 SGHVS, CDR2 FNYEAQ. CDR3 size: 15 residues.

The chain joins TRBV7-9 to TRBJ2-5; perhaps TRBD1 as D (6 bases). CDR1 and CDR2 from the germline V gene are SEHNR and FQNEAQ (reference sequence). The CDR3 length is 13 residues. V gave up 2 bases and J gave up 5 bases, with 9 bases separating them. CDR3 protein: CASSLRGMETQYF. CDR3 bases: TGTGCCAGCAGCTTAAGGGGGATGGAGACCCAGTACTTC.

V usage is TRBV9 and J usage is TRBJ1-6; a possible D gene is TRBD1 (5 bases). The CDR3 contains 15 residues. V was shortened by 1 base and J by 10 bases, with 15 bases between the two germline ends. Germline V lookup: CDR1 SGDLS, CDR2 YYNGEE. Written as DNA, the CDR3 is TGTGCCAGCAGCGTAAGGGCGGGGCTCGGATCACCCCTCCACTTT. Its protein is CASSVRAGLGSPLHF.